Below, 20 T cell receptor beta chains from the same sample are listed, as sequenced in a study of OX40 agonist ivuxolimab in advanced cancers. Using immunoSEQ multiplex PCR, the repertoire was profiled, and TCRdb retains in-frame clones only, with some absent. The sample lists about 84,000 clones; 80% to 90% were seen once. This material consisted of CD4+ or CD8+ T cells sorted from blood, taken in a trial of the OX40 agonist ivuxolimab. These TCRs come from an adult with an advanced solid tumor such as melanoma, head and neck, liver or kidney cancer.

In DNA form, the CDR3 reads TGTGCCAGCAGCTTATTATCCGTAGCGGGGGGGCGCACAGATACGCAGTATTTT. Its translation: CASSLLSVAGGRTDTQYF. The chain carries TRBV11-1 and TRBJ2-3; 11 nucleotides agree with TRBD2. The CDR3 runs to 18 residues. Germline V gene data show CDR1 as SGHAT and CDR2 as FQDESV (reference sequence). The junction had 8 bases not matched to a gene; V was cut back by 2 bases and J by 1 base. Drawing the rest from reference TRBV11-1 and TRBJ2-3, the complete variable domain is EAEVAQSPRYKITEKSQAVAFWCDPISGHATLYWYRQILGQGPELLVQFQDESVVDDSQLPKDRFSAERLKGVDSTLKIQPAELGDSAMYLCASSLLSVAGGRTDTQYFGPGTRLTVL.

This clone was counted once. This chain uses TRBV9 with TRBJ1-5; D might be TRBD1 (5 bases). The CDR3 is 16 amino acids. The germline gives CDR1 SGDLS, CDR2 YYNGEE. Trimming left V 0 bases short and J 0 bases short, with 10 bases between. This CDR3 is CASSVGQTYSNQPQHF. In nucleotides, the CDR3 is TGTGCCAGCAGCGTAGGACAGACTTATAGCAATCAGCCCCAGCATTTT. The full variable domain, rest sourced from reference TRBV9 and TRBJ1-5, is DSGVTQTPKHLITATGQRVTLRCSPRSGDLSVYWYQQSLDQGLQFLIQYYNGEERAKGNILERFSAQQFPDLHSELNLSSLELGDSALYFCASSVGQTYSNQPQHFGDGTRLSIL.

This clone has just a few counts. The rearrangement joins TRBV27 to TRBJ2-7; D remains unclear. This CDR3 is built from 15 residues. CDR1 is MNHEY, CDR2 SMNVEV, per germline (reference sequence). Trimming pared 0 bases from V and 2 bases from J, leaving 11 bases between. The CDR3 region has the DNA TGTGCCAGCAGTTTATCAAGGCGAGGAGCCTACGAGCAGTACTTC. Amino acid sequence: CASSLSRRGAYEQYF.

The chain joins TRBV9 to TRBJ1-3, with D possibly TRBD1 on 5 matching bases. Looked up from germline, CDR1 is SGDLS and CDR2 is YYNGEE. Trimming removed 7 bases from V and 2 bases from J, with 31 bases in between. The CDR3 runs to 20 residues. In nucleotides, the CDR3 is TGTGCCAGCCATACACTGGCCCCGACCCGGGCAGGGCGTGCTGGAAACACCATATATTTT. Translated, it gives CASHTLAPTRAGRAGNTIYF.

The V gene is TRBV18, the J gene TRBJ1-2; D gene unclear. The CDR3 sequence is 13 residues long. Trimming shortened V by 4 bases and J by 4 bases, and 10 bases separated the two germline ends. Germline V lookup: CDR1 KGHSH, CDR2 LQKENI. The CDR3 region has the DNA TGTGCCAGCTCACAAGCAGGAACCTATGGCTACACCTTC. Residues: CASSQAGTYGYTF. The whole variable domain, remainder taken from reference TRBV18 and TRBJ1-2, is NAGVMQNPRHLVRRRGQEARLRCSPMKGHSHVYWYRQLPEEGLKFMVYLQKENIIDESGMPKERFSAEFPKEGPSILRIQQVVRGDSAAYFCASSQAGTYGYTFGSGTRLTVV.

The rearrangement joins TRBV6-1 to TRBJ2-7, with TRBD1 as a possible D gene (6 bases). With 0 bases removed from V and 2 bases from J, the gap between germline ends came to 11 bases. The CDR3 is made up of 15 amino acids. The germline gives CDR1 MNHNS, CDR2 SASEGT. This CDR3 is CASSEALTGTYEQYV. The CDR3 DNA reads TGTGCCAGCAGTGAAGCCCTTACAGGGACCTACGAGCAGTACGTC.

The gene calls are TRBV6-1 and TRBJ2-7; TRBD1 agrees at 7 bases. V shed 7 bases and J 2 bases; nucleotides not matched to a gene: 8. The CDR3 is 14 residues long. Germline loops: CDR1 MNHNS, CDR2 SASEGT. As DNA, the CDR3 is TGTGCCAGCAACCGACAGGGCGGTCCCTACGAGCAGTACTTC. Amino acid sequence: CASNRQGGPYEQYF.

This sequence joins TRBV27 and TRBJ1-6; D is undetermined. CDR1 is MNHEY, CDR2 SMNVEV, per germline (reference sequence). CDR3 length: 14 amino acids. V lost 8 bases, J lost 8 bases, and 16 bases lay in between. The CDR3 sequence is CASRKTGYDSPLHF. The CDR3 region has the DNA TGTGCCAGCCGTAAGACGGGGTATGATTCACCCCTCCACTTT.

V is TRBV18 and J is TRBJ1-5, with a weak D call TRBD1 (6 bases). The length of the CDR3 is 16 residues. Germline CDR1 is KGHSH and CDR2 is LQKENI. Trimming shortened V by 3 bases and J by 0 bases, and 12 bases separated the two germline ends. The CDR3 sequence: CASSPTTGYSNQPQHF. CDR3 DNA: TGTGCCAGCTCACCGACTACAGGGTATAGCAATCAGCCCCAGCATTTT.

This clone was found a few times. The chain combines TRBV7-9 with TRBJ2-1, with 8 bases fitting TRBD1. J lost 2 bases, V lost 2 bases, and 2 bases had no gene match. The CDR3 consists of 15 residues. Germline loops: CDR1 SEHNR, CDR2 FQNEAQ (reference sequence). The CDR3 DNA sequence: TGTGCCAGCAGCTTAACAGGGGGTACCTACAATGAGCAGTTCTTC. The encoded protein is CASSLTGGTYNEQFF.

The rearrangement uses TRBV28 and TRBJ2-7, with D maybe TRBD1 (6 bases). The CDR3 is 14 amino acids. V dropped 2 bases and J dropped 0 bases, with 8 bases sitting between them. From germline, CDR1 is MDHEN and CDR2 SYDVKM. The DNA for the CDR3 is TGTGCCAGCAGTTTACCCAGGGGCTCCTACGAGCAGTACTTC. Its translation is CASSLPRGSYEQYF.

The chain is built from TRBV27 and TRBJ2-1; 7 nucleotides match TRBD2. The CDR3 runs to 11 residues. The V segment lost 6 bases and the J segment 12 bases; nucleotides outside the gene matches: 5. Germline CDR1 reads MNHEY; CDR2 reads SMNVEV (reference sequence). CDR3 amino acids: CASRAGDRQFF. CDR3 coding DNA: TGTGCCAGCAGGGCGGGGGACCGGCAGTTCTTC.

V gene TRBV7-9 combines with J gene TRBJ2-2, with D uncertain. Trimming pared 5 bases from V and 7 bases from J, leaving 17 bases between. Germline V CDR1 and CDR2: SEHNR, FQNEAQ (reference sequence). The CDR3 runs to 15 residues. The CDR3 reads CASSLATLGIGELFF. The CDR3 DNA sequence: TGTGCCAGCAGCCTCGCTACTTTAGGGATCGGGGAGCTGTTTTTT.

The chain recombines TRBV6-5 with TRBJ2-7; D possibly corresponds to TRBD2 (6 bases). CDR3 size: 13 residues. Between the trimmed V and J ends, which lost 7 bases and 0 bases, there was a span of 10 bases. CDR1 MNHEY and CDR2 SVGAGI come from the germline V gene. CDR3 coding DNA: TGTGCCAGCAAGGAGCGGGCCTCCTACGAGCAGTACTTC. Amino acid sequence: CASKERASYEQYF.

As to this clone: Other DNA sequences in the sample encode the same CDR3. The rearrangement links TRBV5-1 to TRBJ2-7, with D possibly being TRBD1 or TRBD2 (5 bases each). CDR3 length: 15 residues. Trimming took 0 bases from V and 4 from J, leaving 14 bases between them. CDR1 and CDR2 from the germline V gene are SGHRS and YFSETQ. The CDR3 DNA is TGCGCCAGCAGCTTGGGGATATCAGGGACGTACGAGCAGTACGTC. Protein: CASSLGISGTYEQYV.

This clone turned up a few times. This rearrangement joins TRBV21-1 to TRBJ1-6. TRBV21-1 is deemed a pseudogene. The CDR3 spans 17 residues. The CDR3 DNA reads TGTGCCAGCAGCATTAAAGGGGGGATACGCTATAATTCACCCCTCCACTTT. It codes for CASSIKGGIRYNSPLHF.

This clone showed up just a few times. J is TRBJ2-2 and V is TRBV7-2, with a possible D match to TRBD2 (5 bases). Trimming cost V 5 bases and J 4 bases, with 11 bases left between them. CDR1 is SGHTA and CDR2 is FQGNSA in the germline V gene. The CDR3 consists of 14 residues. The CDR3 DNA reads TGTGCCAGCAGCCGCCAACGGGGCACCGGGGAGCTGTTTTTT. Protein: CASSRQRGTGELFF.

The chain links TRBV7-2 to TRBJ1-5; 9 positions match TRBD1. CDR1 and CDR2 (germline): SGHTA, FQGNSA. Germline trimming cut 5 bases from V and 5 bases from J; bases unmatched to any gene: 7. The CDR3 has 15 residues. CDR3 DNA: TGTGCCAGCAGCCAAGGACAGGGGACATATCAGCCCCAGCATTTT. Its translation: CASSQGQGTYQPQHF.

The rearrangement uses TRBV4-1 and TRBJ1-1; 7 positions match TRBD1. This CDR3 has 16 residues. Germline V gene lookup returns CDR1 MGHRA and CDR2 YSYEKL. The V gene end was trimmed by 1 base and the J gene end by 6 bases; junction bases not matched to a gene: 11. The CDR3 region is CASSQGDRDDFPEAFF. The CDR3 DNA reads TGCGCCAGCAGCCAAGGCGACAGGGATGACTTTCCTGAAGCTTTCTTT.

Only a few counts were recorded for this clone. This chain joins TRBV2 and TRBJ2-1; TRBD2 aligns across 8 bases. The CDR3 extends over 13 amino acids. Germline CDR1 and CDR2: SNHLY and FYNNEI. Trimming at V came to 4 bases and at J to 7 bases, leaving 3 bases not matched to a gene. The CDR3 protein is CASSARGVNEQFF. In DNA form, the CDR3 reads TGTGCCAGCAGTGCGCGGGGGGTAAATGAGCAGTTCTTC. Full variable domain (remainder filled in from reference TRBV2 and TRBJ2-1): EPEVTQTPSHQVTQMGQEVILRCVPISNHLYFYWYRQILGQKVEFLVSFYNNEISEKSEIFDDQFSVERPDGSNFTLKIRSTKLEDSAMYFCASSARGVNEQFFGPGTRLTVL.